These 16 T cell receptor beta chains were all obtained from the same sample, sequenced in a study of cytomegalovirus exposure and HLA in healthy donors (dated by TCRdb to 2016 to 2017). The library was produced with the immunoSEQ multiplex PCR assay. A mixture of 60 forward primers for TCR Vbeta segments and 13 reverse primers for TCR Jbeta segments was used in the multiplex PCR. As stored in TCRdb, this immuneACCESS dataset retains in-frame rearrangements with V and J assigned. A fraction of the clones does not appear; measured against another copy, unresolved V genes explain less than half of the discrepancy, and the remainder lacks a known reason. In all, the sample holds roughly 100,000 clones, and roughly 82% of those were seen once. The ten largest account for under 8% of the sample. The sequenced material came from PBMCs. The receptors stem from a woman aged 45-59 years in good health and CMV-seropositive.

The V call is TRBV5-6, the J call TRBJ1-1; 7 bases align to TRBD1. Germline values: CDR1 SGHDT, CDR2 YYEEEE. CDR3 length: 13 residues. Trimming removed 4 bases from V and 7 bases from J; junction bases left unmatched: 7. In DNA form, the CDR3 reads TGTGCCAGCAGCCTGACAGGGAGAAATGAAGCTTTCTTT. Protein: CASSLTGRNEAFF. The entire variable domain, with the rest obtained from reference TRBV5-6 and TRBJ1-1, is as follows: DAGVTQSPTHLIKTRGQQVTLRCSPKSGHDTVSWYQQALGQGPQFIFQYYEEEERQRGNFPDRFSGHQFPNYSSELNVNALLLGDSALYLCASSLTGRNEAFFGQGTRLTVV.

To note about this clone: One end of the junction fails to match germline, which may point to a read error. The CDR3: CSSSPQGGELFF. CDR3 sequence (DNA): TGTTCCAGCAGCCCCCAGGGCGGGGAGCTGTTTTTT. This sequence joins TRBV7-9 and TRBJ2-2; D is perhaps TRBD1 (5 bases). Germline lookup yields CDR1 SEHNR and CDR2 FQNEAQ (reference sequence). This CDR3 comprises 12 residues.

This clone was recorded once. Here the CDR3 reads CASSLRGDTGELFF. DNA for the CDR3: TGTGCCAGCAGCTTACGGGGAGATACCGGGGAGCTGTTTTTT. The chain links TRBV11-2 to TRBJ2-2; the D gene is possibly TRBD2 (5 bases). Trimming cost V 2 bases and J 5 bases, with 9 bases left between them. Looked up from germline, CDR1 is SGHAT and CDR2 is FQNNGV. CDR3 size: 14 residues. Variable domain in full (rest from reference TRBV11-2 and TRBJ2-2): EAGVAQSPRYKIIEKRQSVAFWCNPISGHATLYWYQQILGQGPKLLIQFQNNGVVDDSQLPKDRFSAERLKGVDSTLKIQPAKLEDSAVYLCASSLRGDTGELFFGEGSRLTVL.

The V and J genes are TRBV5-1 and TRBJ2-7; 7 positions agree with TRBD2. Per germline, CDR1 SGHRS and CDR2 YFSETQ. The J segment lost 4 bases and the V segment lost 0 bases, leaving 4 bases of the junction unmatched. This CDR3 region has 14 residues. The CDR3 is CASSLAAGGYEQYF. In DNA form, the CDR3 reads TGCGCCAGCAGCTTGGCCGCCGGGGGGTACGAGCAGTACTTC.

This clone appeared a single time. V gene TRBV30 combines with J gene TRBJ1-1; weak D call: TRBD1 (5 bases). Germline V gene sequence: CDR1 GTSNPN, CDR2 SVGIG (reference sequence). This CDR3 spans 15 amino acids. V was trimmed by 5 bases and J by 0 bases, leaving 16 bases between them. DNA of the CDR3: TGTGCCTGGGACCTACATGGAGGGGTGAACACTGAAGCTTTCTTT. Translating gives CAWDLHGGVNTEAFF. The entire variable domain, with the rest obtained from reference TRBV30 and TRBJ1-1, is as follows: SQTIHQWPATLVQPVGSPLSLECTVEGTSNPNLYWYRQAAGRGLQLLFYSVGIGQISSEVPQNLSASRPQDRQFILSSKKLLLSDSGFYLCAWDLHGGVNTEAFFGQGTRLTVV.

V and J are TRBV13 and TRBJ1-2; 7 bases are a match to TRBD1. The CDR3 is made up of 15 amino acids. J gave up 4 bases and V 8 bases, and 13 bases lay outside the gene matches. Looked up from germline, CDR1 is PRHDT and CDR2 is FYEKMQ (reference sequence). The CDR3 coding sequence is TGTGCCAGCGGAAAAGGGGCAGGGGGAATCTATGGCTACACCTTC. It codes for CASGKGAGGIYGYTF. Supplemented by reference TRBV13 and TRBJ1-2, the full variable domain reads AAGVIQSPRHLIKEKRETATLKCYPIPRHDTVYWYQQGPGQDPQFLISFYEKMQSDKGSIPDRFSAQQFSDYHSELNMSSLELGDSALYFCASGKGAGGIYGYTFGSGTRLTVV.

This clone was seen only a few times. The chain is built from TRBV6-5 and TRBJ2-1; 10 nucleotides agree with TRBD2. Germline V gene data show CDR1 as MNHEY and CDR2 as SVGAGI. This CDR3 has 15 amino acids. V dropped 5 bases and J dropped 9; count of bases not matched to a gene: 10. DNA for the CDR3: TGTGCCAGCAGTGTGGGCCAGCGGGGGGGCGTTGAGCAGTTCTTC. Amino acids: CASSVGQRGGVEQFF.

This clone was counted a few times. V and J are TRBV7-3 and TRBJ2-1; D may be TRBD1 (6 bases). The germline V gene has CDR1 SGHTA and CDR2 FQGTGA. This CDR3 is built from 15 residues. The ends were cut back, 0 bases at V and 3 bases at J, with 9 bases in the middle. The CDR3 sequence: CASSLTQGLYNEQFF. The CDR3 coding sequence is TGTGCCAGCAGCTTAACGCAGGGGCTCTACAATGAGCAGTTCTTC.

The chain recombines TRBV14 with TRBJ1-1, with D possibly TRBD1 on 5 matching bases. The CDR3 is 14 residues long. Trimming cost V 0 bases and J 4 bases, with 9 bases left between them. Germline values: CDR1 SGHDN, CDR2 FVKESK. This CDR3 is CASSQETRGTEAFF. The CDR3, as DNA: TGTGCCAGCAGCCAAGAAACAAGGGGCACTGAAGCTTTCTTT.

The chain combines TRBV30 with TRBJ1-1; D is perhaps TRBD1 (5 bases). The CDR3 runs 13 residues. The germline CDR1 and CDR2 sequences are GTSNPN and SVGIG (reference sequence). The V and J ends lost 7 bases and 0 bases respectively, with 12 bases between them. CDR3 coding DNA: TGTGCCTACGCGACAGCCTTGAACACTGAAGCTTTCTTT. Its protein is CAYATALNTEAFF.

The chain carries TRBV7-9 and TRBJ1-1; maybe TRBD1 (5 bases). Trimming shortened V by 5 bases and J by 5 bases, and 24 bases separated the two germline ends. This CDR3 comprises 17 residues. Germline CDR1 is SEHNR and CDR2 is FQNEAQ (reference sequence). The CDR3 sequence is CASSPRGGPVVWTEAFF. The CDR3, as DNA: TGTGCCAGCAGCCCCCGGGGGGGTCCTGTCGTCTGGACTGAAGCTTTCTTT.

The chain combines TRBV7-9 with TRBJ1-1; D is perhaps TRBD1 (6 bases). V was cut by 0 bases and J by 1 base, with 12 bases left in between. The CDR3 extends over 16 amino acids. Germline CDR1 SEHNR, CDR2 FQNEAQ (reference sequence). This CDR3 is CASSLAPGHKNTEAFF. In DNA, the CDR3 is TGTGCCAGCAGCTTAGCGCCGGGACACAAGAACACTGAAGCTTTCTTT.

The chain employs TRBV19 and TRBJ2-7; tentative D call: TRBD2 (5 bases). V lost 1 base and J lost 1, with 8 bases in between. The CDR3 runs to 14 residues. Germline V CDR1 and CDR2: LNHDA, SQIVND (reference sequence). The CDR3 DNA reads as TGTGCCAGTAGTATAGGCGGAGGTTCCTACGAGCAGTACTTC. Protein sequence: CASSIGGGSYEQYF.

The sample holds one count of this clone. The chain carries TRBV7-9 and TRBJ1-5; D is perhaps TRBD1 (6 bases). The length of the CDR3 is 15 residues. Per germline, CDR1 SEHNR and CDR2 FQNEAQ (reference sequence). V was trimmed by 0 bases and J by 4 bases, leaving 10 bases between them. This CDR3 reads CASSLAAGANQPQHF. The CDR3, as DNA: TGTGCCAGCAGCTTAGCTGCAGGGGCGAATCAGCCCCAGCATTTT.

The chain carries TRBV19 and TRBJ2-7, with 8 bases fitting TRBD2. V lost 6 bases and J lost 7; bases outside the gene matches: 8. Germline loops: CDR1 LNHDA, CDR2 SQIVND (reference sequence). The CDR3 extends over 13 amino acids. The CDR3 is CASSGGAHREQYF. The CDR3 DNA reads TGTGCCAGTAGCGGGGGGGCACACCGGGAGCAGTACTTC.

This clone occurred a few times. The CDR3 is CASSLAPSRGYGYTF. The CDR3 DNA follows: TGTGCCAGCAGCTTAGCCCCGAGCAGGGGCTATGGCTACACCTTC. This chain joins TRBV11-2 and TRBJ1-2; tentative D call: TRBD1 (6 bases). Per germline, CDR1 SGHAT and CDR2 FQNNGV. The CDR3 totals 15 residues. V was shortened by 1 base and J by 4 bases, with 13 bases between the two germline ends. Complete variable domain (other parts from reference TRBV11-2 and TRBJ1-2): EAGVAQSPRYKIIEKRQSVAFWCNPISGHATLYWYQQILGQGPKLLIQFQNNGVVDDSQLPKDRFSAERLKGVDSTLKIQPAKLEDSAVYLCASSLAPSRGYGYTFGSGTRLTVV.